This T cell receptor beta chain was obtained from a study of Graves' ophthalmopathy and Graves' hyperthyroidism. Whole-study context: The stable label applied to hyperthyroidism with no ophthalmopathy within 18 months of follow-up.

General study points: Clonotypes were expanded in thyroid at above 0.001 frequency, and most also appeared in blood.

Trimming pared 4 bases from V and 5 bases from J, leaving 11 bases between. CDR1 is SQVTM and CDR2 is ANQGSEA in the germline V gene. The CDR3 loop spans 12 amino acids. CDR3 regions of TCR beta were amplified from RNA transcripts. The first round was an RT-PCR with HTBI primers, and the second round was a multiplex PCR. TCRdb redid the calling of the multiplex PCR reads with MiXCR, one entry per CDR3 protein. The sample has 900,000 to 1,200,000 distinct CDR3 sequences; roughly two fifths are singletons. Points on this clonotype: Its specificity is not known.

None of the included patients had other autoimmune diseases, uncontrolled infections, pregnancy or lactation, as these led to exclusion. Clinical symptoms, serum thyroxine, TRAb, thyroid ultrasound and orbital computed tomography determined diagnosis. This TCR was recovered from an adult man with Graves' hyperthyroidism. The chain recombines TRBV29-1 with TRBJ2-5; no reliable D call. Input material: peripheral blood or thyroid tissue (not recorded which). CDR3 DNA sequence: TGCAGCGTTGGGACGGAATACGAGACCCAGTACTTC. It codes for CSVGTEYETQYF. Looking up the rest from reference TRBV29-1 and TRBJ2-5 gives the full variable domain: SAVISQKPSRDICQRGTSLTIQCQVDSQVTMMFWYRQQPGQSLTLIATANQGSEATYESGFVIDKFPISRPNLTFSTLTVSNMSPEDSSIYLCSVGTEYETQYFGPGTRLLVL.